Listed below are T cell receptor beta chains from one sample, sequenced in a study of control samples from healthy donors and cancer patients. Using immunoSEQ multiplex PCR, the repertoire was profiled, and TCRdb retains in-frame clones only, with some absent. The data hold 150,000 to 200,000 clones, with around 90% observed a single time. Sequenced sample: blood. The source is a woman aged 25 to 39 in good health. CDR3s include the opening cysteine and the closing phenylalanine or tryptophan. The D gene is left open where the match is weak. Clone size is given for some rows only: seen once, a few or many times, or a class if the clone is expanded.

abundance	d_gene	v_gene	j_gene	CDR3aa	CDR3nt
NA	NA	TRBV6-5	TRBJ1-1	CASSYGSSGGAEAFF	TGTGCCAGCAGTTACGGCTCATCGGGGGGCGCTGAAGCTTTCTTT
once	NA	TRBV7-9	TRBJ1-5	CASSLSSGTGNQPQHF	TGTGCCAGCAGCTTATCTTCAGGGACGGGCAATCAGCCCCAGCATTTT
NA	TRBD2	TRBV6-4	TRBJ2-5	CASSDSSGGQETQYF	TGTGCCAGCAGTGACTCTAGCGGGGGCCAAGAGACCCAGTACTTC
NA	TRBD2	TRBV10-3	TRBJ2-1	CAIGTSGTTNNEQFF	TGTGCCATCGGGACTAGCGGGACAACTAACAATGAGCAGTTCTTC
NA	NA	TRBV28	TRBJ2-1	CASRVGLGGYNEQFF	TGTGCCAGCAGGGTGGGGCTCGGGGGCTACAATGAGCAGTTCTTC
NA	TRBD1	TRBV2	TRBJ2-7	CASSVGQGASRTQYF	TGTGCCAGCAGTGTCGGGCAGGGGGCCTCCCGGACGCAGTACTTC
NA	TRBD2	TRBV11-2	TRBJ2-1	CASSLDRGLAGGNEQFF	TGTGCCAGCAGCTTAGATCGGGGGCTAGCGGGAGGCAATGAGCAGTTCTTC
NA	NA	TRBV27	TRBJ2-1	CASSLSAGVDRTRFF	TGTGCCAGCAGTTTATCGGCCGGGGTGGACCGAACTCGGTTCTTC
NA	TRBD1	TRBV27	TRBJ1-5	CASSVTGGNQPQHF	TGTGCCAGCAGTGTTACAGGGGGCAATCAGCCCCAGCATTTT
NA	TRBD2	TRBV12-3/TRBV12-4	TRBJ2-1	CASSFGLAGEFF	TGTGCCAGCAGTTTTGGGCTAGCGGGAGAGTTCTTC
NA	NA	TRBV27	TRBJ2-7	CASSLSQGAYEQYF	TGTGCCAGCAGTTTATCTCAGGGAGCCTACGAGCAGTACTTC
once	NA	TRBV6-4	TRBJ2-1	CASSEGLGPFNEQFF	TGTGCCAGCAGTGAGGGCCTAGGACCTTTCAATGAGCAGTTCTTC
once	TRBD1	TRBV6-5	TRBJ2-7	CASSYGQGAWYEQYF	TGTGCCAGCAGCTACGGACAGGGGGCTTGGTACGAGCAGTACTTC
NA	TRBD1	TRBV14	TRBJ2-7	CASSREGQGYEQYF	TGTGCCAGCAGCCGAGAGGGACAGGGTTACGAGCAGTACTTC
NA	NA	TRBV19	TRBJ2-7	CASSMSSSSYEQYF	TGTGCCAGTAGTATGTCTAGCTCCTCCTACGAGCAGTACTTC
NA	TRBD2	TRBV6-4	TRBJ2-1	CASSDGTSGGDNEQFF	TGTGCCAGCAGTGACGGGACTAGCGGGGGGGACAATGAGCAGTTCTTC
once	NA	TRBV14	TRBJ1-1	CASSSGWMGAFF	TGTGCCAGCAGCTCAGGGTGGATGGGAGCTTTCTTT
NA	NA	TRBV19	TRBJ2-7	CASSPTGFGQYF	TGTGCCAGTAGCCCCACAGGGTTTGGGCAGTACTTC
NA	TRBD2	TRBV7-9	TRBJ2-1	CASSDWGRANEQFF	TGTGCCAGCAGCGACTGGGGGAGGGCGAATGAGCAGTTCTTC
NA	NA	TRBV7-2	TRBJ2-4	CASSLGFTSLAKNIQYF	TGTGCCAGCAGCTTAGGGTTTACATCGCTAGCCAAAAACATTCAGTACTTC
NA	NA	TRBV24-1	TRBJ2-3	CATSGTTPYTDTQYF	TGTGCCACCAGTGGGACCACCCCATACACAGATACGCAGTATTTT
NA	NA	TRBV7-9	TRBJ1-5	CASSLQAQPQHF	TGTGCCAGCAGCTTACAGGCTCAGCCCCAGCATTTT
NA	NA	TRBV11-3	TRBJ2-1	CASRGSGDSYNEQFF	TGTGCCAGCAGAGGGTCGGGAGACTCCTACAATGAGCAGTTCTTC
NA	TRBD2	TRBV4-1	TRBJ2-3	CASSRSGTSEPSTDTQYF	TGCGCCAGCAGCCGATCCGGGACTAGCGAACCTAGCACAGATACGCAGTATTTT
few	NA	TRBV7-2	TRBJ2-1	CASSLELANNEQFF	TGTGCCAGCAGCTTAGAACTAGCTAACAATGAGCAGTTCTTC
NA	NA	TRBV7-2	TRBJ2-2	CASRWHFNTGELFF	TGTGCCAGCAGATGGCATTTTAACACCGGGGAGCTGTTTTTT
once	TRBD2	TRBV7-2	TRBJ2-3	CASSTRLAGVNTQYF	TGTGCCAGCAGCACCCGACTAGCGGGAGTGAATACGCAGTATTTT
NA	NA	TRBV5-5	TRBJ1-2	CASSRGFNYGYTF	TGTGCCAGCAGCCGGGGTTTTAACTATGGCTACACCTTC
few	TRBD2	TRBV19	TRBJ2-7	CASSFSSGRGYEQYF	TGTGCCAGTAGTTTCTCTAGCGGGAGAGGCTACGAGCAGTACTTC
NA	TRBD2	TRBV29-1	TRBJ2-3	CSASGSTDTQYF	TGCAGCGCTAGCGGGAGCACAGATACGCAGTATTTT
NA	NA	TRBV7-9	TRBJ1-5	CASSLVGQPQHF	TGTGCCAGCAGCTTAGTAGGTCAGCCCCAGCATTTT
NA	TRBD2	TRBV6-4	TRBJ2-1	CASSDSLSGEYNEQFF	TGTGCCAGCAGTGACTCCCTCAGCGGGGAGTACAATGAGCAGTTCTTC
NA	TRBD2	TRBV7-8	TRBJ2-1	CASSREGLDEQFF	TGTGCCAGCAGCCGGGAGGGCTTGGATGAGCAGTTCTTC
NA	NA	TRBV7-6	TRBJ2-1	CASSLRSGTNNEQFF	TGTGCCAGCAGCTTAAGGTCCGGGACGAACAATGAGCAGTTCTTC
NA	NA	TRBV28	TRBJ1-2	CASSLLDLYGYTF	TGTGCCAGCAGTTTATTGGACCTCTATGGCTACACCTTC
few	NA	TRBV7-3	TRBJ2-1	CASSFSGMKFF	TGTGCCAGCAGCTTTTCTGGGATGAAGTTCTTC
NA	NA	TRBV6-1	TRBJ2-2	CASSESFSGELFF	TGTGCCAGCAGTGAAAGTTTCTCCGGGGAGCTGTTTTTT
once	NA	TRBV12-3/TRBV12-4	TRBJ1-3	CASSFYRVDTIYF	TGTGCCAGCAGTTTTTACAGGGTGGACACCATATATTTT
NA	NA	TRBV19	TRBJ2-3	CASSEESADTQYF	TGTGCCAGTAGTGAGGAGTCTGCAGATACGCAGTATTTT
NA	NA	TRBV28	TRBJ2-5	CASSTGWGPQETQYF	TGTGCCAGCAGCACAGGGTGGGGCCCACAAGAGACCCAGTACTTC
NA	NA	TRBV6-2/TRBV6-3	TRBJ2-3	CASSPAGTSTDTQYF	TGTGCCAGCAGCCCGGCAGGGACTAGCACAGATACGCAGTATTTT
NA	NA	TRBV27	TRBJ2-7	CASSFGQGEYF	TGTGCCAGCAGTTTTGGTCAGGGAGAGTACTTC
NA	TRBD1	TRBV3-1/TRBV3-2	TRBJ2-7	CASSRPGQGVYEQYF	TGTGCCAGCAGCAGACCGGGACAGGGGGTCTACGAGCAGTACTTC
NA	TRBD1	TRBV4-3	TRBJ1-2	CASSQGTGLYGYTF	TGCGCCAGCAGCCAAGGGACAGGGCTCTATGGCTACACCTTC
NA	NA	TRBV28	TRBJ2-1	CASRSPGRSYNEQFF	TGTGCCAGCAGGAGCCCCGGCCGCTCCTACAATGAGCAGTTCTTC
NA	TRBD1	TRBV3-1/TRBV3-2	TRBJ2-7	CASSRGDREHEQYF	TGTGCCAGCAGCCGGGGGGACAGGGAACACGAGCAGTACTTC
NA	TRBD2	TRBV5-1	TRBJ2-1	CASSPGLAAYNEQFF	TGCGCCAGCAGCCCTGGACTAGCGGCATACAATGAGCAGTTCTTC
NA	NA	TRBV3-1/TRBV3-2	TRBJ2-3	CASSQDFPLAVSTDTQYF	TGTGCCAGCAGCCAAGACTTTCCCTTAGCGGTGAGCACAGATACGCAGTATTTT
NA	TRBD1	TRBV2	TRBJ2-3	CASRRGDRRTDTQYF	TGTGCCAGCCGTCGCGGGGACAGGCGCACAGATACGCAGTATTTT
NA	NA	TRBV9	TRBJ1-2	CASSVGIRETDGYTF	TGTGCCAGCAGCGTAGGAATCCGGGAGACGGATGGCTACACCTTC
NA	TRBD1	TRBV15	TRBJ1-3	CATSTGSGNTIYF	TGTGCCACGTCGACAGGGTCAGGAAACACCATATATTTT
once	TRBD2	TRBV4-2	TRBJ2-2	CASSQDGGGRAGTGELFF	TGTGCCAGCAGCCAAGATGGGGGCGGGAGGGCCGGCACCGGGGAGCTGTTTTTT
NA	TRBD1	TRBV6-6	TRBJ2-7	CASSQGGQGRYEQYF	TGTGCCAGCAGTCAAGGGGGACAGGGGCGCTACGAGCAGTACTTC
NA	NA	TRBV21-1	TRBJ2-7	CASSKTPGTSGYEQYF	TGTGCCAGCAGCAAGACCCCCGGGACTAGCGGCTACGAGCAGTACTTC
NA	TRBD1	TRBV2	TRBJ1-5	CASSEIGQGNQPQHF	TGTGCCAGCAGTGAGATTGGACAGGGCAATCAGCCCCAGCATTTT
NA	NA	TRBV7-9	TRBJ1-5	CATSDGNQPQHF	TGTGCCACCTCGGACGGGAACCAGCCCCAGCATTTT
once	TRBD1	TRBV6-5	TRBJ1-1	CASSQTGVGDTEAFF	TGTGCCAGCAGTCAGACAGGGGTTGGCGACACTGAAGCTTTCTTT
once	TRBD1	TRBV14	TRBJ2-7	CASRSQGAGEQYF	TGTGCCAGCCGGTCCCAGGGGGCGGGCGAGCAGTACTTC
once	TRBD1	TRBV15	TRBJ2-5	CATSRGWDRSKETQYF	TGTGCCACCAGCAGAGGTTGGGACAGGTCAAAAGAGACCCAGTACTTC
NA	TRBD1	TRBV7-9	TRBJ1-2	CASSDRDRYGYTF	TGTGCCAGCAGCGACCGGGACAGATATGGCTACACCTTC